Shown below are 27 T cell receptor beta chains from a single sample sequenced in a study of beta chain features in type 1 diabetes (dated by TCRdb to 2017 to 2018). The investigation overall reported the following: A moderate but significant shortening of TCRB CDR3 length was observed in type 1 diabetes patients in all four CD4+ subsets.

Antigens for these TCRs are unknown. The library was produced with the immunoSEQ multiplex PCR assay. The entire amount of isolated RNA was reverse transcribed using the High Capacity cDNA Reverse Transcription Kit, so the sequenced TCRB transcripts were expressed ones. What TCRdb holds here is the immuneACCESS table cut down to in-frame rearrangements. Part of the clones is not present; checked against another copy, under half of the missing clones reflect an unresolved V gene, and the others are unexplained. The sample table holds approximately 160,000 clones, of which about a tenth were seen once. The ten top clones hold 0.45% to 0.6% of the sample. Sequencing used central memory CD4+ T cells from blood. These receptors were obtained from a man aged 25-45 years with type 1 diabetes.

The CDR3 region has the DNA TGCAGCGTTGAGGGAGAGGACAGGGGAGAAGATACGCAGTATTTT. Its protein product is CSVEGEDRGEDTQYF. J is TRBJ2-3 and V is TRBV29-1; 9 nucleotides agree with TRBD1. From germline, CDR1 is SQVTM and CDR2 ANQGSEA. With 3 bases clipped from V and 5 bases from J, the junction kept 9 bases outside the gene matches. The CDR3 consists of 15 residues.

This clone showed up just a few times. The CDR3 loop is CASSTRDRGFYQPQHF. DNA for the CDR3: TGTGCCAGTAGTACCCGGGACAGGGGGTTCTATCAGCCCCAGCATTTT. The chain combines TRBV19 with TRBJ1-5, with TRBD1 matching 11 bases. The V and J ends lost 4 bases and 5 bases, in that order; junction bases with no gene match: 7. The CDR3 length is 16 residues. Germline V CDR1 and CDR2: LNHDA, SQIVND (reference sequence).

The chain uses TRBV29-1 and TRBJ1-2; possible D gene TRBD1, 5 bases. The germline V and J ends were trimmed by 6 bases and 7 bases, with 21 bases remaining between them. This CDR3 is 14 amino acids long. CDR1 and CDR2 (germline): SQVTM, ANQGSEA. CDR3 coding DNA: TGCAGCGTGGGAATCCAGGGCGTTAGGGGTGGCTACACCTTC. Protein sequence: CSVGIQGVRGGYTF.

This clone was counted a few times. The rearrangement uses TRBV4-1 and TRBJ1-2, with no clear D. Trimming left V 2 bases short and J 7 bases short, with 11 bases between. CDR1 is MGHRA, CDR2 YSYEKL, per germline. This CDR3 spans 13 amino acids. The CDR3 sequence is CASSQPYSGGYTF. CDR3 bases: TGCGCCAGCAGCCAACCGTACAGTGGTGGCTACACCTTC.

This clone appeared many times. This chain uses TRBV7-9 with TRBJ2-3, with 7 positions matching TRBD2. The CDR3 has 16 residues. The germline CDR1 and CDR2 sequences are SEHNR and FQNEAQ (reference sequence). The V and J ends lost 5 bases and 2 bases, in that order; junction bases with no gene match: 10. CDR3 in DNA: TGTGCCAGCAGCCACGATAGCGGGTGGAACACAGATACGCAGTATTTT. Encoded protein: CASSHDSGWNTDTQYF. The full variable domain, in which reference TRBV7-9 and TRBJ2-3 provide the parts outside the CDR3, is DTGVSQNPRHKITKRGQNVTFRCDPISEHNRLYWYRQTLGQGPEFLTYFQNEAQLEKSRLLSDRFSAERPKGSFSTLEIQRTEQGDSAMYLCASSHDSGWNTDTQYFGPGTRLTVL.

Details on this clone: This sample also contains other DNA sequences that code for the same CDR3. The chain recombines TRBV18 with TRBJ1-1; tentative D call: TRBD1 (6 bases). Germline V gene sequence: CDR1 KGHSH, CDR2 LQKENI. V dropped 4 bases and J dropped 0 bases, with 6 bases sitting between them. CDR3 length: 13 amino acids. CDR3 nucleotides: TGTGCCAGCTCACGGGACATGAACACTGAAGCTTTCTTT. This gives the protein CASSRDMNTEAFF.

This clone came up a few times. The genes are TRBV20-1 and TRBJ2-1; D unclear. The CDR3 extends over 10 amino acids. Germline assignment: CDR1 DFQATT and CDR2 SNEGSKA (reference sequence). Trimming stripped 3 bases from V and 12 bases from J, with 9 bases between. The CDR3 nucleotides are TGCAGTGCTAGGGAGATCGGGCAGTTCTTC. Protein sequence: CSAREIGQFF.

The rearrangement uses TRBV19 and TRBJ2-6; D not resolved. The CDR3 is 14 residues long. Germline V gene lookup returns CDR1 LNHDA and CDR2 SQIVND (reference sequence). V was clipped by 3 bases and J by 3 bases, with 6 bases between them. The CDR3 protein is CASSMGYGANVLTF. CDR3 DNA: TGTGCCAGTAGTATGGGCTATGGGGCCAACGTCCTGACTTTC.

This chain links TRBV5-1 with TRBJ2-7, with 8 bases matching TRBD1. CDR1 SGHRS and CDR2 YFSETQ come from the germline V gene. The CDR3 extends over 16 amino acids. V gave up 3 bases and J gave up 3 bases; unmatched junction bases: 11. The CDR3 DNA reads TGCGCCAGCAGCTCGGTAGCCGGGACAGGAATCTACGAGCAGTACTTC. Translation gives CASSSVAGTGIYEQYF.

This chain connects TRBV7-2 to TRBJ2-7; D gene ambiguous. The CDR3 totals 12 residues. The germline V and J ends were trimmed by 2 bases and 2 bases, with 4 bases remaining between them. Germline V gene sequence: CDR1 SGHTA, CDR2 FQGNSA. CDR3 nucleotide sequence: TGTGCCAGCAGCTTAACGGCCTACGAGCAGTACTTC. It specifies CASSLTAYEQYF.

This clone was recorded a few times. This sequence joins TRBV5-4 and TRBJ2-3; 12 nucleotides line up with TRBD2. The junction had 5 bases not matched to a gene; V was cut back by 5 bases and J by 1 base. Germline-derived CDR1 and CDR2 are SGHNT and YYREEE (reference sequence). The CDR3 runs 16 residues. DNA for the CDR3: TGTGCCAGCAGATCTCGGACTAGCGGGGGCACAGATACGCAGTATTTT. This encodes CASRSRTSGGTDTQYF.

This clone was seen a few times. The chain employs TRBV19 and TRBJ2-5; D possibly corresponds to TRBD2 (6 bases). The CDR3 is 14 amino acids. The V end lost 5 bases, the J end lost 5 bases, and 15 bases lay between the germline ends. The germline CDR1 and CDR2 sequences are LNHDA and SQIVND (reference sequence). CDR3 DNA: TGTGCCAGTAGTCCCACGATAAGCGGGGAGACCCAGTACTTC. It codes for CASSPTISGETQYF.

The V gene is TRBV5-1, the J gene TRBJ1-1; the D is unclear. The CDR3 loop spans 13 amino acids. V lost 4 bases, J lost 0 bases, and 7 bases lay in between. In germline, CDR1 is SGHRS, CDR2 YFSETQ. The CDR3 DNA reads TGCGCCAGCAGCGATCAGGTGAACACTGAAGCTTTCTTT. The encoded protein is CASSDQVNTEAFF.

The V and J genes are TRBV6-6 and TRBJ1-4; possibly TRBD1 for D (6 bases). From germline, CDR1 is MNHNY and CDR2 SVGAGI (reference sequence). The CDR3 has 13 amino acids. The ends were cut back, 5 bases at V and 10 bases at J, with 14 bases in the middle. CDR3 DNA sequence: TGTGCCAGCAGTCCACGGACAGAAGGAAAACTGTTTTTT. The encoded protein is CASSPRTEGKLFF.

CDR3 protein: CASSTTGNQPQHF. CDR3 in DNA: TGTGCCAGTAGTACGACAGGGAATCAGCCCCAGCATTTT. The rearrangement links TRBV19 to TRBJ1-5; 7 bases agree with TRBD1. This CDR3 comprises 13 residues. J lost 4 bases, V lost 4 bases, and 1 base had no gene match. From germline, CDR1 is LNHDA and CDR2 SQIVND (reference sequence).

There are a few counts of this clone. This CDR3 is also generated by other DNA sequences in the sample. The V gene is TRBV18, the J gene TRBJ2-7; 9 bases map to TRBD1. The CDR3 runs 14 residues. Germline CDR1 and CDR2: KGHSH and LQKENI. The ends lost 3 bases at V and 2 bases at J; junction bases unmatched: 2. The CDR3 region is CASSPGQGPYEQYF. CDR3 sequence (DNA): TGTGCCAGCTCACCGGGACAGGGTCCCTACGAGCAGTACTTC.

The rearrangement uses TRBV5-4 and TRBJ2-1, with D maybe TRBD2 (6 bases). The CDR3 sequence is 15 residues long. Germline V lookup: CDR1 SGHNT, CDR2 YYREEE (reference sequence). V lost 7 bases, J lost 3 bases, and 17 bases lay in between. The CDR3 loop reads CASSQSGTLYNEQFF. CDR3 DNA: TGTGCCAGCTCTCAATCCGGGACTCTCTACAATGAGCAGTTCTTC.

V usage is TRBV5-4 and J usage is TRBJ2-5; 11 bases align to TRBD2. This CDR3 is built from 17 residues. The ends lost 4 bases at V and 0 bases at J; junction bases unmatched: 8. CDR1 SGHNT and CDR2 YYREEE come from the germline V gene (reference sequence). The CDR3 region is CASSQRLAGLYQETQYF. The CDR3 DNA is TGTGCCAGCAGCCAAAGACTAGCGGGACTGTACCAAGAGACCCAGTACTTC.

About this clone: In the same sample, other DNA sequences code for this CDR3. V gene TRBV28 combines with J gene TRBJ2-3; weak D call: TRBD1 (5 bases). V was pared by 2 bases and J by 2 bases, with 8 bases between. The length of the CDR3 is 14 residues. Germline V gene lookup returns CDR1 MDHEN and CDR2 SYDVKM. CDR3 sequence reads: CASSLRGFTDTQYF. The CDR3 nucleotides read TGTGCCAGCAGTTTAAGGGGTTTCACAGATACGCAGTATTTT.

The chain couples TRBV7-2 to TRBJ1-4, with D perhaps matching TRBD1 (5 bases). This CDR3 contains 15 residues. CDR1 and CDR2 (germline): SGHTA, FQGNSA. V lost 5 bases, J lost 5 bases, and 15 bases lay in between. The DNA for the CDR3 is TGTGCCAGCAGCCCGTCCGGGGGGGGGAATGAAAAACTGTTTTTT. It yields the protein CASSPSGGGNEKLFF.

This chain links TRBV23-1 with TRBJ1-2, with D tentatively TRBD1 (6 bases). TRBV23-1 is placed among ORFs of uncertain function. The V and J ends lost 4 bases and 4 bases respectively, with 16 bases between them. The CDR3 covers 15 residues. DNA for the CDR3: TGCGCCAGCAGTCTGGGGGCAGGCGCCGTCTATGGCTACACCTTC. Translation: CASSLGAGAVYGYTF.

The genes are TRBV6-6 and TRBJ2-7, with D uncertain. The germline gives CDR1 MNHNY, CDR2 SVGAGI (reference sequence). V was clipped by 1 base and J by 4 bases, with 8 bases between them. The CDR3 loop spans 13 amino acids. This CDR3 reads CASSYYLPYEQYF. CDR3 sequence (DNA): TGTGCCAGCAGTTACTACCTACCATACGAGCAGTACTTC.

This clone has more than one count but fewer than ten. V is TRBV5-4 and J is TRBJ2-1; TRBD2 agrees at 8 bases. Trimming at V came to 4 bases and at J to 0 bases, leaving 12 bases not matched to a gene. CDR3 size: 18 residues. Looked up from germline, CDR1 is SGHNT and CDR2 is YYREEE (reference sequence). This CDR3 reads CASSGPIIAGSSYNEQFF. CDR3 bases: TGTGCCAGCAGCGGCCCAATCATAGCGGGGAGCTCCTACAATGAGCAGTTCTTC.

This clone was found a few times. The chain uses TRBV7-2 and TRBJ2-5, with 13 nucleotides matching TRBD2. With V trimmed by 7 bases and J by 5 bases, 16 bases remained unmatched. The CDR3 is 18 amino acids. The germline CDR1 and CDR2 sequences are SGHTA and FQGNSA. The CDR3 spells CASTPPAGTSGISETQYF. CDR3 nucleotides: TGTGCCAGCACCCCTCCTGCGGGGACTAGCGGGATTTCGGAGACCCAGTACTTC.

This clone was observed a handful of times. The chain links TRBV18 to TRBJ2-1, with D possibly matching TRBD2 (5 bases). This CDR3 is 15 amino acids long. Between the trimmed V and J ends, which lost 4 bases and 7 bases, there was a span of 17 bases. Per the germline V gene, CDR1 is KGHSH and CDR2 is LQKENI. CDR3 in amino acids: CASSLGLATNNEQFF. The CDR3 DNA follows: TGTGCCAGCTCACTCGGGCTAGCCACTAATAATGAGCAGTTCTTC.

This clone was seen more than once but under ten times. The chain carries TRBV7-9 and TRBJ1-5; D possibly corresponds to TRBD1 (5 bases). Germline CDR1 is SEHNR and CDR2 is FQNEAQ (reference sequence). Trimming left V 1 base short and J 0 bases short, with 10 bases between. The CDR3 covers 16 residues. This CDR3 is CASSLGQFGSNQPQHF. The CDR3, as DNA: TGTGCCAGCAGCTTAGGACAGTTCGGTAGCAATCAGCCCCAGCATTTT.

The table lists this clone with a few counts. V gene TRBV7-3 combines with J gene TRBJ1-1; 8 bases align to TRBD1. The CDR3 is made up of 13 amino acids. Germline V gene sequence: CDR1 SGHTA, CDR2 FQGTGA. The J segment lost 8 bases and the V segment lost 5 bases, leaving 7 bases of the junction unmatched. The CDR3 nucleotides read TGTGCCAGCAGCGTATCGGGACAGGACGAAGCTTTCTTT. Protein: CASSVSGQDEAFF.